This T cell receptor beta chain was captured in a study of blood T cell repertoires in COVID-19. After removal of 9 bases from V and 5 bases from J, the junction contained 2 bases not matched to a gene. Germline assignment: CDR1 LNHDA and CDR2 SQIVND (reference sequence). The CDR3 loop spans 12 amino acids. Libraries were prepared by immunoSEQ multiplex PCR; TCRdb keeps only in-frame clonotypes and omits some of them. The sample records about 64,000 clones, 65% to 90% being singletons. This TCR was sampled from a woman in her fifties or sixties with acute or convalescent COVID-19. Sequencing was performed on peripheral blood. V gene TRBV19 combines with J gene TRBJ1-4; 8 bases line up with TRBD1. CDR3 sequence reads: CASRQGNEKLFF. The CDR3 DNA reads TGTGCCAGCAGACAGGGGAATGAAAAACTGTTTTTT.